This TCR beta chain came from a study of T cell responses to AZD1222 COVID-19 vaccine. Libraries were prepared by immunoSEQ multiplex PCR; TCRdb keeps only in-frame clonotypes and omits some of them. The sample has some 70,000 clones, less than 90% seen once. This CDR3 region has 15 residues. With 0 bases removed from V and 8 bases from J, the gap between germline ends came to 15 bases. Germline lookup yields CDR1 SGHRS and CDR2 YFSETQ. Broader study findings: Repertoire samples came only from after the peak T cell response. Unmutated variant regions are reportedly the target of nearly half of TCRs that are spike-specific. Distributed over spike, vaccine-associated CD4 TCRs predominated at 160-218 and 743-854.

With respect to this clone: The antigen is not known.

The sequences come from peripheral blood, collected on day 0 of AZD1222 vaccination. This clonotype originated in an adult in good health. The gene calls are TRBV5-1 and TRBJ2-1, with D perhaps TRBD1 or TRBD2 (6 bases each). The CDR3 region has the DNA TGCGCCAGCAGCTTGGAACCGGGGGCTGCATATGAGCAGTTCTTC. Protein sequence: CASSLEPGAAYEQFF. Drawing the rest from reference TRBV5-1 and TRBJ2-1, the complete variable domain is KAGVTQTPRYLIKTRGQQVTLSCSPISGHRSVSWYQQTPGQGLQFLFEYFSETQRNKGNFPGRFSGRQFSNSRSEMNVSTLELGDSALYLCASSLEPGAAYEQFFGPGTRLTVL.